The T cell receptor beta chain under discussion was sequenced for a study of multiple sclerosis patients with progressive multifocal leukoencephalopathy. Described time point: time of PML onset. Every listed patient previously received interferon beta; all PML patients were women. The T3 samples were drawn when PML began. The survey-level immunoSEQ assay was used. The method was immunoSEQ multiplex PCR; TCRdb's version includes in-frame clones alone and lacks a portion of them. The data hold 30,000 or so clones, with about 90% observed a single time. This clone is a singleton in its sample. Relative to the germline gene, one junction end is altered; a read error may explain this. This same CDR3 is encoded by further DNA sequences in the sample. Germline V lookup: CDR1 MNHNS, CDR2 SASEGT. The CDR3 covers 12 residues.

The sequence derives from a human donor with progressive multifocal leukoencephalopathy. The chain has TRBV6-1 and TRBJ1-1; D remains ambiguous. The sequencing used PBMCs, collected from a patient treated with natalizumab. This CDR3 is CASSARGMEAFF. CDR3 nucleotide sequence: TGTGCCAGTAGTGCCCGGGGTATGGAAGCTTTCTTT.